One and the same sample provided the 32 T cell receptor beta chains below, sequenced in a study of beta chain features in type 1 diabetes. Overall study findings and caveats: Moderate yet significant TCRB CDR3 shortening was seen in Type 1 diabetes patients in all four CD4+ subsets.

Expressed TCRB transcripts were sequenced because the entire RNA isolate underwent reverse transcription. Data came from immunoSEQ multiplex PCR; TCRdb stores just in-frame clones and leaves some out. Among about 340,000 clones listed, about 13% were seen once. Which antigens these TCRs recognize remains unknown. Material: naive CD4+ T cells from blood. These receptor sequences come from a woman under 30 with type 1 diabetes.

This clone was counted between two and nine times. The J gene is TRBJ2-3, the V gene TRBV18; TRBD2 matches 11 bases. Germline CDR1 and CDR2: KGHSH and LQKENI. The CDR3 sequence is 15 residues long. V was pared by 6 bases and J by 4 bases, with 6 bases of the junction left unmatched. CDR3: CASSLGTSGADTQYF. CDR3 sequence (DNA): TGTGCCAGCTCTCTCGGGACTAGCGGAGCAGATACGCAGTATTTT. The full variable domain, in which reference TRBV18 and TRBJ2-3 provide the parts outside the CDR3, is NAGVMQNPRHLVRRRGQEARLRCSPMKGHSHVYWYRQLPEEGLKFMVYLQKENIIDESGMPKERFSAEFPKEGPSILRIQQVVRGDSAAYFCASSLGTSGADTQYFGPGTRLTVL.

In DNA form, the CDR3 reads TGTGCCAGCTCACCACAGGGGGTGCGCGGCAATGAGCAGTTCTTC. Amino acids: CASSPQGVRGNEQFF. V is TRBV18 and J is TRBJ2-1, with D possibly TRBD1 on 6 matching bases. Per germline, CDR1 KGHSH and CDR2 LQKENI. The CDR3 length is 15 residues. Trimming removed 1 base from V and 6 bases from J, with 13 bases in between.

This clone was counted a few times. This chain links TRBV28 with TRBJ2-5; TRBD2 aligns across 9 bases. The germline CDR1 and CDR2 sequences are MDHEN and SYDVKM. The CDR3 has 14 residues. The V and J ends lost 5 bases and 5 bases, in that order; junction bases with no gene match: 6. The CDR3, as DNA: TGTGCCAGCAGTCGCGGGAGGGCGGGGGAGACCCAGTACTTC. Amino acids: CASSRGRAGETQYF.

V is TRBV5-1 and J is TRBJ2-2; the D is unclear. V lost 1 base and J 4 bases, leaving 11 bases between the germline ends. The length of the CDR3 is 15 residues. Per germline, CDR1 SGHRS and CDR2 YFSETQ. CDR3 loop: CASSLSLVGTGELFF. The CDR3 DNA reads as TGCGCCAGCAGCTTGAGCCTAGTAGGCACCGGGGAGCTGTTTTTT.

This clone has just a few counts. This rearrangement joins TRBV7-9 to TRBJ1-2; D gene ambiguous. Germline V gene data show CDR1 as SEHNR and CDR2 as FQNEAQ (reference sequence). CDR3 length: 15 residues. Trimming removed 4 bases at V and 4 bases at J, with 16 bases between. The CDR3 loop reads CASSSLQTGTYGYTF. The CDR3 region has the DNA TGTGCCAGCAGCTCCCTTCAGACGGGAACCTATGGCTACACCTTC.

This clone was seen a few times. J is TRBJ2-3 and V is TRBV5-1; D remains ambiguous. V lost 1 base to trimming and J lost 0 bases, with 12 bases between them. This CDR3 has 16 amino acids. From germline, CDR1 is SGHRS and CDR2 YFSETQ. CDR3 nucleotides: TGCGCCAGCAGCTTGACTTCTGCGCCTAGCACAGATACGCAGTATTTT. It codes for CASSLTSAPSTDTQYF.

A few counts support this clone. CDR3 sequence: CASSVETGSNEQFF. CDR3 DNA sequence: TGTGCCAGCAGCGTAGAGACAGGGTCCAATGAGCAGTTCTTC. The rearrangement uses TRBV9 and TRBJ2-1; 7 bases line up with TRBD1. The V and J ends lost 0 bases and 6 bases, in that order; junction bases with no gene match: 3. The germline CDR1 and CDR2 sequences are SGDLS and YYNGEE. This CDR3 region has 14 residues. Drawing the rest from reference TRBV9 and TRBJ2-1, the complete variable domain is DSGVTQTPKHLITATGQRVTLRCSPRSGDLSVYWYQQSLDQGLQFLIQYYNGEERAKGNILERFSAQQFPDLHSELNLSSLELGDSALYFCASSVETGSNEQFFGPGTRLTVL.

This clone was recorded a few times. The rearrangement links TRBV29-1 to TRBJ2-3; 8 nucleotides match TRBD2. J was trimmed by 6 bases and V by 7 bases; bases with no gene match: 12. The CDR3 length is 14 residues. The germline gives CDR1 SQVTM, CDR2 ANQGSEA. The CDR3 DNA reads TGCAGCGCCCGGACTAGCCCTGCGACGGATACGCAGTATTTT. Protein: CSARTSPATDTQYF.

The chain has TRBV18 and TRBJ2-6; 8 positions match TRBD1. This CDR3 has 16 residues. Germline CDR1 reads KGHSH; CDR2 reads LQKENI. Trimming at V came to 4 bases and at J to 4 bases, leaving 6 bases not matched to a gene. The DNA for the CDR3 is TGTGCCAGCTCACAACGGACAGGGTTCGGGGCCAACGTCCTGACTTTC. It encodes CASSQRTGFGANVLTF. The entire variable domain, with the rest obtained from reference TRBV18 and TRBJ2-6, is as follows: NAGVMQNPRHLVRRRGQEARLRCSPMKGHSHVYWYRQLPEEGLKFMVYLQKENIIDESGMPKERFSAEFPKEGPSILRIQQVVRGDSAAYFCASSQRTGFGANVLTFGAGSRLTVL.

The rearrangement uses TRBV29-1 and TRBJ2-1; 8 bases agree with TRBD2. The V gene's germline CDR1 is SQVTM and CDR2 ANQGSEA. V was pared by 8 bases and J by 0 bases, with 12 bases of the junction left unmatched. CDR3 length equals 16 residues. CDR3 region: CSSSGTRQSSYNEQFF. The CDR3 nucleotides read TGCAGCTCCTCAGGGACTAGGCAAAGCTCCTACAATGAGCAGTTCTTC.

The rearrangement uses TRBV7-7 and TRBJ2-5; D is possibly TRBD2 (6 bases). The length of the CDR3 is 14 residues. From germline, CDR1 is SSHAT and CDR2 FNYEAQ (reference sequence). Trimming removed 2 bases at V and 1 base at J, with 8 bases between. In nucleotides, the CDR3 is TGTGCCAGCAGCTTACCCGGGGGCCAAGAGACCCAGTACTTC. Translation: CASSLPGGQETQYF.

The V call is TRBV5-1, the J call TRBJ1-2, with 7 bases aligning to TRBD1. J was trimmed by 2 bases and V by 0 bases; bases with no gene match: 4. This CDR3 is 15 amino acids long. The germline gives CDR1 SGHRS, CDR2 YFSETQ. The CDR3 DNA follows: TGCGCCAGCAGCTTGGCCACGGGACAGAACTATGGCTACACCTTC. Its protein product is CASSLATGQNYGYTF.

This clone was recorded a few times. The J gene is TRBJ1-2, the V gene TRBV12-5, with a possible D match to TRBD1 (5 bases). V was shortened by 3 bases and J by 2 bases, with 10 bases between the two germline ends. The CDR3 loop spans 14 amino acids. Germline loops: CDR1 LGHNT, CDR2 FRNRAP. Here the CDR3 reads CASGLPDSNYGYTF. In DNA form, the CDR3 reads TGTGCTAGTGGTTTACCCGACAGCAACTATGGCTACACCTTC.

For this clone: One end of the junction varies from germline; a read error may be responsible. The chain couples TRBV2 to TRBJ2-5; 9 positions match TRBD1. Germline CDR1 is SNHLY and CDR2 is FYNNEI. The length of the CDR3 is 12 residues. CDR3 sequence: CASIGLAGQGDF. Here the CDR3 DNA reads TGTGCCAGCATAGGGCTGGCGGGACAGGGTGACTTC. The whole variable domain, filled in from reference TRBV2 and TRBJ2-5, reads EPEVTQTPSHQVTQMGQEVILRCVPISNHLYFYWYRQILGQKVEFLVSFYNNEISEKSEIFDDQFSVERPDGSNFTLKIRSTKLEDSAMYFCASIGLAGQGDFGPGTRLLVL.

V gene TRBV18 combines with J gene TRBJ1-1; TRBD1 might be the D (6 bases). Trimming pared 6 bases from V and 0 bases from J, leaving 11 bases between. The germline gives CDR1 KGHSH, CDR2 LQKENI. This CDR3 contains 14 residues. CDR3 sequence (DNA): TGTGCCAGCTCGCGGACAGACCTGAACACTGAAGCTTTCTTT. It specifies CASSRTDLNTEAFF.

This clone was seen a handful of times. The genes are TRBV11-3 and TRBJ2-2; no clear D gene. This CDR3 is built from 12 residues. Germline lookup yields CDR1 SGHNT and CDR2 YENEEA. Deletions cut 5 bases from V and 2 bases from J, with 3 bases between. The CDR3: CASSLNTGELFF. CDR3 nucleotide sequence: TGTGCCAGCAGCCTTAACACCGGGGAGCTGTTTTTT.

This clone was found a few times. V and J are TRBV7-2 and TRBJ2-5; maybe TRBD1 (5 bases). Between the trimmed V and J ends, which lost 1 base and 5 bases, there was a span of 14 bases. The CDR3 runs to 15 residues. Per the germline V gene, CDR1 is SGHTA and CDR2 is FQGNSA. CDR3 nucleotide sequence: TGTGCCAGCAGCTTAGGCTCAGGGCTGGAGGAGACCCAGTACTTC. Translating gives CASSLGSGLEETQYF.

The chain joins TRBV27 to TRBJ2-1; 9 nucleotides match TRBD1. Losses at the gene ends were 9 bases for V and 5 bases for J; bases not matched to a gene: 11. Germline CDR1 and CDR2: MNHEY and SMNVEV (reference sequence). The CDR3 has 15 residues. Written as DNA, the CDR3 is TGTGCCAGACCGTCGCCGGGACAGGGCCACAATGAGCAGTTCTTC. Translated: CARPSPGQGHNEQFF.

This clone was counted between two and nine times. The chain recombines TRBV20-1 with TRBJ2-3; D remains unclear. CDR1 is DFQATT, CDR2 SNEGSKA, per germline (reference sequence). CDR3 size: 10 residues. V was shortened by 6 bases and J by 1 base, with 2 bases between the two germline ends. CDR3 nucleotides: TGCAGTGCCGGCACAGATACGCAGTATTTT. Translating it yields CSAGTDTQYF.

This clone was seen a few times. CDR3 sequence reads: CASSRRSRNPGYHNEKLFF. CDR3 DNA sequence: TGTGCCAGCAGCCGTCGGAGCAGGAACCCGGGGTATCATAATGAAAAACTGTTTTTT. The rearrangement uses TRBV7-9 and TRBJ1-4; no firm D call. Per germline, CDR1 SEHNR and CDR2 FQNEAQ (reference sequence). Trimming left V 5 bases short and J 4 bases short, with 26 bases between. This CDR3 has 19 residues. The entire variable domain, with the rest obtained from reference TRBV7-9 and TRBJ1-4, is as follows: DTGVSQNPRHKITKRGQNVTFRCDPISEHNRLYWYRQTLGQGPEFLTYFQNEAQLEKSRLLSDRFSAERPKGSFSTLEIQRTEQGDSAMYLCASSRRSRNPGYHNEKLFFGSGTQLSVL.

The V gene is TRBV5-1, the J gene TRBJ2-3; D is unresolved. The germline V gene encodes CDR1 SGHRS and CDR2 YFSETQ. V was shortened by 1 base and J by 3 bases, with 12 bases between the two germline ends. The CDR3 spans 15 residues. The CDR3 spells CASSLQATLTDTQYF. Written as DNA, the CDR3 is TGCGCCAGCAGCTTGCAGGCCACCTTAACAGATACGCAGTATTTT.

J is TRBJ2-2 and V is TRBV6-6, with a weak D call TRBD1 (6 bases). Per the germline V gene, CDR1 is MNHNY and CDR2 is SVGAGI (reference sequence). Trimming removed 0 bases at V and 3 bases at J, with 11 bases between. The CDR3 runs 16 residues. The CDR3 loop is CASSYSWGQDTGELFF. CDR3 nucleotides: TGTGCCAGCAGTTACTCGTGGGGGCAGGACACCGGGGAGCTGTTTTTT.

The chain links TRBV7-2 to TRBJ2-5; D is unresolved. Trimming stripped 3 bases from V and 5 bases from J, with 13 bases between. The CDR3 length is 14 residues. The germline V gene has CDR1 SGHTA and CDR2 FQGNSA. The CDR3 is CASSFWAKKETQYF. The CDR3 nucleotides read TGTGCCAGCAGCTTTTGGGCCAAGAAGGAGACCCAGTACTTC.

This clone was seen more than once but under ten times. In DNA form, the CDR3 reads TGTGCCAGCAGTTGGGGTCCTAGCGGGAGAGACTACGAGCAGTACTTC. Translating it yields CASSWGPSGRDYEQYF. The chain combines TRBV7-9 with TRBJ2-7; 10 bases map to TRBD2. Trimming took 6 bases from V and 3 from J; bases not matched to a gene: 11. CDR3 length: 16 amino acids. Looked up from germline, CDR1 is SEHNR and CDR2 is FQNEAQ (reference sequence).

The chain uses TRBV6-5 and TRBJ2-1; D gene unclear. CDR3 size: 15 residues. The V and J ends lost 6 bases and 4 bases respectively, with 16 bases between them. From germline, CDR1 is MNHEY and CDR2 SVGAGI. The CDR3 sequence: CASRKELARYNEQFF. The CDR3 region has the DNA TGTGCCAGCAGAAAGGAATTAGCTAGGTACAATGAGCAGTTCTTC.

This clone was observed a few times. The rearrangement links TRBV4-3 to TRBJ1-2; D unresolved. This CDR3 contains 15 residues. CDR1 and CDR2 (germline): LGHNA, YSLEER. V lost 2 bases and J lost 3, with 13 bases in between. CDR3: CASSQHSEVDYGYTF. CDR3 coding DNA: TGCGCCAGCAGCCAACATAGCGAGGTGGACTATGGCTACACCTTC.

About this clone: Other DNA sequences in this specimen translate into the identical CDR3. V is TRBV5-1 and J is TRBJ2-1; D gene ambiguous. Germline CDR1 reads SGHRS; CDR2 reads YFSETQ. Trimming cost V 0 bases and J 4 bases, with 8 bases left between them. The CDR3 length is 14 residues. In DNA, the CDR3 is TGCGCCAGCAGCTTGGGGCAGACTTACAATGAGCAGTTCTTC. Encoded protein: CASSLGQTYNEQFF.

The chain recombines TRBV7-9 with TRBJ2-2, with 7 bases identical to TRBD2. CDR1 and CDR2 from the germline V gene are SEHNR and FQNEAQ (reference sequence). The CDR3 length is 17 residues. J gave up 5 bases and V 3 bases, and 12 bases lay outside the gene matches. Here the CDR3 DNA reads TGTGCCAGCAGCTTGTTATACGGGAGGCGGGCAACCGGGGAGCTGTTTTTT. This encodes CASSLLYGRRATGELFF.

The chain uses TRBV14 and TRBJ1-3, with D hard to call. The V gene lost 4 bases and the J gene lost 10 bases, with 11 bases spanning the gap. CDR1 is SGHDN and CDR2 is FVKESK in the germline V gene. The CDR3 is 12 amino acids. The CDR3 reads CASSRPLFTIYF. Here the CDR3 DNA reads TGTGCCAGCAGCCGCCCGCTATTTACCATATATTTT.

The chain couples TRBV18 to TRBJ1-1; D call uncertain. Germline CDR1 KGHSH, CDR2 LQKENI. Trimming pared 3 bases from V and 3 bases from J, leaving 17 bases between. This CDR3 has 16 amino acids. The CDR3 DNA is TGTGCCAGCTCACCCCTTGATGATTCGGAGTACACTGAAGCTTTCTTT. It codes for CASSPLDDSEYTEAFF.

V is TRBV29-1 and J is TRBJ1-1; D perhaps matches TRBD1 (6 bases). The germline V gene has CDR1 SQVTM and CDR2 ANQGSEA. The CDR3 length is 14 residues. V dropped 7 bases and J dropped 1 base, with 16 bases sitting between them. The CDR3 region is CSARTGTTNTEAFF. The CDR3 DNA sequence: TGCAGCGCGCGAACCGGGACAACGAACACTGAAGCTTTCTTT.

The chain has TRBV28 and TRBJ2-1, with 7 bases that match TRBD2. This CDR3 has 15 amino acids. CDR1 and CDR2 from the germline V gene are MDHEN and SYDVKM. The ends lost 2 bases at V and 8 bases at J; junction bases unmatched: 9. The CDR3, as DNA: TGTGCCAGCAGTTTACGGGGGGAGGGAGAAGATGAGCAGTTCTTC. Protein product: CASSLRGEGEDEQFF.